This TCR beta chain derives from a study of cytomegalovirus exposure and HLA in healthy donors (dated by TCRdb to about 2017). Background on the whole study: An earlier analysis of some 550 of the donors reported 276 Gb of sequence data and 117 million unique TCR beta sequences from 150 million to 200 million T cells. An early release covering some 640 HLA-typed donors comprised about 310 gigabases of sequencing data and 85 million to 100 million unique TCR sequences. Among the approximately 420 genotyped donors, around 79% belonged to the genetic ancestry cluster associated with self-reported Caucasian donors. The study was designed to test whether signatures of past pathogen exposure could be identified by cataloging public T cell receptors. The study profiled the T cell repertoires of under 700 subjects by immunosequencing and related them to cytomegalovirus serostatus. In addition to the first cohort of about 650 subjects, a separate validation cohort of around 110 different subjects was used. To predict cytomegalovirus infection status, the study combined high-throughput TCR immunosequencing, statistical association of individual TCRs with disease status, and machine learning. To study patterns of TCR occurrence, a later analysis re-analyzed previously published TCR beta repertoires from more than 550 donors and added high-resolution HLA genotyping. The later analysis used no new phenotypic data to find candidate immune exposures, relying instead on TCR beta sequences and their occurrence across donors. In an earlier analysis of several hundred of the donors, high-throughput TCR beta sequencing was used to judge whether each TCR beta V gene segment behaved as functional or pseudogenic. Donor age, sex, ethnicity and CMV serostatus were compiled alongside the repertoire data. A later genetic analysis took genome-wide SNP genotypes for about three fifths of the roughly 700 donors and used that subset as a discovery cohort. All discovery cohort repertoires had been generated using a single sequencing platform. HLA typing included class I and class II loci at four-digit resolution. Typing coverage differed by locus: A, B, C, DRB1 and DQB1 were typed in roughly 620-630 donors, DQA1 in 500 to 550, DPA1 in some 610, and DPB1 in just under 490. Roughly 5 DR-DQ haplotypes were handled as single units for association and clustering, since linkage in the cohort was strong. Among almost 400 genotyped donors of the cohort, an average of about 240,000 unique TCR beta nucleotide sequences were sequenced per donor, roughly 18% of them non-productive.

Note on this clone: What antigen it recognizes has not been identified. Per-nucleotide qualities are absent, and no much larger clonotype sits a single base away.

The cohort consisted of 600 to 750 healthy bone marrow donors. All cohort members were sampled while nominally healthy, although unrecorded immune exposures were likely present. The donor was CMV seropositive and was included in the group of 270 or so seropositive cohort members. Each donor provided a peripheral blood sample, and peripheral blood mononuclear cells were used for TCR beta sequencing. Genomic DNA was extracted from the blood cell samples with the Qiagen DNeasy Blood Extraction Kit. V has 4 bases trimmed and J has 5 bases trimmed; junction bases matching no gene number 7. The CDR1 and CDR2 encoded by the germline V gene are MGHRA and YSYEKL. Taken from cysteine to phenylalanine, the CDR3 has 17 residues. Of the read, only the CDR3 DNA is kept; its 51 bases are in frame from base 1. Library prep was done by the immunoSEQ multiplex PCR assay. For the multiplex PCR, a mixture combining 60 forward primers for TCR Vbeta segments and 13 reverse primers for TCR Jbeta segments was used. A multiplex PCR assay on genomic DNA amplified the CDR3 region of rearranged TCR beta genes. The amplified TCR beta libraries were sequenced on the Illumina HiSeq System as 87-base-pair reads. As for the authors' bioinformatics: A later analysis tallied 75 million to 85 million unique TCR beta chains across the 650 to 750 repertoires, and approximately 12 million of those chains were shared by two or more donors. To remove PCR and sequencing errors, raw reads were error-corrected and collapsed into unique sequences using a nearest-neighbor algorithm that merged closely related sequences. V, D and J gene segments were assigned by aligning CDR3 sequences to IMGT reference sequences. Each retained sequence needed at least a six-nucleotide match to both a V gene segment and a J gene segment. Rearrangements were classified as productive when the CDR3 lacked stop codons and remained in frame with V and J, and all other rearrangements were classified as non-productive. CDR3 was defined according to IMGT convention as the region running from the second conserved V-encoded cysteine to the conserved J-encoded phenylalanine. The earlier analysis of fewer than 700 of the donors excluded sequences that lacked an unambiguous match to a single V gene segment. An earlier analysis of fewer than 750 of the donors classified V segments as functional when productive rearrangements were above 56.7% and as segregating when the standard deviation between donors was above 5%. To diagnose cytomegalovirus status from the catalog of TCR beta chain sequences, a statistical classification framework was built. V and J gene assignment, in a later analysis, came from comparing TCR nucleotide sequences with IMGT/GENE-DB human TR gene sequences. Using the TCRdist pipeline, a later analysis assigned CDR3 sequences along with most-parsimonious VDJ recombination scenarios. In a later analysis, each TCR beta chain was defined by its CDR3 amino acid sequence together with its V-gene family, and reads lacking a unique V-gene family were excluded. In a later analysis, nearly 600 highly shared, low-generation-probability nucleotide sequences were removed to address suspected cross-contamination and a sequencing artifact. A later analysis calculated a clonal expansion index for each public chain from normalized within-repertoire ranks of inferred template counts. In a later analysis, generation probabilities were computed using a VDJ recombination model fitted to out-of-frame rearrangements, and the results were checked against IGoR. In a later analysis, hypergeometric tests were used to score TCR-TCR, TCR-HLA and TCR-CMV co-occurrence, with a repertoire-size bias correction applied to TCR pairs. False discovery rates were estimated in a later analysis by permuting HLA or CMV assignments 20 times. In a later analysis, co-occurring TCRs were grouped using DBSCAN, with TCRdist sequence similarity added in when clustering inside HLA-allele-positive subsets. Co-occurrence clustering excluded repertoires with fewer than 30,000 or more than 120,000 public chains, plus five with anomalous nucleotide sharing. The immuneACCESS repertoire file appears here via TCRdb, limited to in-frame rearrangements. These files lack a portion of the clones; in checked studies, under half of the deficit traces to unresolved V genes, and the cause of the others is not known. That table supplies the V and J calls and clone size; D and trimming were determined from the DNA. The sample table shows around 91,000 clones, and about 89% are seen once. The biggest ten clones account for 9% to 9.5% of the sample.

The investigation overall reported the following: In a later analysis, several top co-occurrence clusters were reported to appear linked to parvovirus B19, influenza, CMV and Epstein-Barr virus. Assigning TCR associations to individual alleles was difficult when HLA alleles, especially DR and DQ, strongly co-occurred. Most TCR sequences were observed very rarely across donors, whereas some public TCRs were present in many individuals. Immune exposure information for the cohort was limited to CMV serostatus. Presence/absence analyses assumed roughly uniform sequencing depth across donors, an assumption that may not hold. A further reported finding was that TCR beta sequences accurately predicted the HLA-A and HLA-B alleles for most subjects in the first cohort. In a later analysis, TCR association rates were found to vary across HLA loci, with the most associated TCRs seen for DRB1 alleles and the fewest for HLA-C alleles. Because the 87-base-pair reads could not distinguish some IMGT-functional V segments, including TRBV6-2 and TRBV6-3, those segments were excluded. The study listed around 160 TCR beta chains as associated with cytomegalovirus. A cluster of highly shared sequence variants was judged likely to be a technical artifact of the sequencing pipeline. In a later analysis, HLA-associated TCR beta chains were found to be more clonally expanded and to have lower generation probabilities than equally common non-associated chains. Correlated functional status among segregating V segments might be attributable to linkage disequilibrium, but an unknown experimental factor could not be ruled out. In a later genetic analysis, a missense DCLRE1C variant was associated with V-gene and J-gene trimming of TCR beta chains, and the association was replicated in an independent cohort. In vitro tests confirmed that three of the cytomegalovirus-associated TCR beta chains recognize cytomegalovirus antigens. It was suggested by the authors that the approach could potentially be generalized to other disease states and immunological phenotypes. In a later analysis, around 17,000 TCR beta sequences were associated with specific HLA alleles at a false discovery rate of 0.05. The earlier analysis of fewer than 750 of the donors excluded 15 to 20 rarely observed V segments, including chromosome 9 orphons, because counts were too low. An earlier analysis of around 500 of the donors showed that most TCR beta V segments appeared in productive rearrangements either about 90% or about 30% of the time, which broadly matched IMGT annotations. In this cohort, only TCR beta chains were sequenced, and detectable features were limited by the absence of alpha or paired-chain data. Cytomegalovirus status was reported to be diagnosed by the classifier with high specificity and sensitivity in both the original and validation cohorts. According to a later analysis, most CMV-associated TCR beta chains appeared to be HLA-restricted, and the HLA associations seemed to be driven largely by CMV exposure. Compared with the roughly 720-donor mean, donors in an Asian-associated ancestry cluster had fewer N-insertions in productive TCRs, according to a later genetic analysis. Because HLA typing was unavailable for some donors at each locus, only the typed subset was used in association tests.

This clonotype was sampled from a man aged 25 to 40 in good health and CMV-seropositive. The V and J genes are TRBV4-1 and TRBJ2-1; the central 14 bases match TRBD2. Sequenced input: PBMCs. CDR3 loop: CASSRGLAGGRHNEQFF. At the DNA level, the sequence is TGCGCCAGCAGCCGCGGACTAGCGGGAGGAAGACACAATGAGCAGTTCTTC.